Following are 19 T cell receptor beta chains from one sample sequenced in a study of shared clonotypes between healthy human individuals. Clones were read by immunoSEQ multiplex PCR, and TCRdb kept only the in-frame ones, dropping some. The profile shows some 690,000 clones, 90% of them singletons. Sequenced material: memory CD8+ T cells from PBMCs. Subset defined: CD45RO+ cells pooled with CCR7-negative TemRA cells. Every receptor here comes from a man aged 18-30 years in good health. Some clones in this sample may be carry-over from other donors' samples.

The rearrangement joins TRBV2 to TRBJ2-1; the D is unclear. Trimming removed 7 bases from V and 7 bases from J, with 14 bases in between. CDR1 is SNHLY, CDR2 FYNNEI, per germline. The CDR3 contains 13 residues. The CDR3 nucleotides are TGTGCCAGCAAAGTAAACTCCCTTAATGAGCAGTTCTTC. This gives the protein CASKVNSLNEQFF.

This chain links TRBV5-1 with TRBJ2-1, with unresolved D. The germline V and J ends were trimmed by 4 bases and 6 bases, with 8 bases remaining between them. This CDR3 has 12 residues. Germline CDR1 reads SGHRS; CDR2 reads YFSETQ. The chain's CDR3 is CASSLPANEQFF. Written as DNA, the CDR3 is TGCGCCAGCAGCCTCCCGGCCAATGAGCAGTTCTTC.

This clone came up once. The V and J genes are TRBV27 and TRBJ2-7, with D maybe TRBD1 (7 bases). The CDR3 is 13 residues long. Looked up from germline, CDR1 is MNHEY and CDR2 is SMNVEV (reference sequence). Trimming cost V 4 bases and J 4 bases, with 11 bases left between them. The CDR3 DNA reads TGTGCCAGCAGTTACGCAGGGGGGTACGAGCAGTACTTC. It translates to CASSYAGGYEQYF.

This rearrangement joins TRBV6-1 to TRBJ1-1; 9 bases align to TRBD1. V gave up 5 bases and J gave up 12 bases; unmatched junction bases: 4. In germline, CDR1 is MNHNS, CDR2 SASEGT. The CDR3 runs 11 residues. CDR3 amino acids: CASSPGQGTFF. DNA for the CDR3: TGTGCCAGCAGTCCGGGACAGGGAACTTTCTTT.

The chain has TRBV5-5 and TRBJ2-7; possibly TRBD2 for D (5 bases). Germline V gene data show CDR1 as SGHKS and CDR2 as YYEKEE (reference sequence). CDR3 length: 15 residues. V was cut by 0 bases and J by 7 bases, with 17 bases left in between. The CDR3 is CASSLASGNSGEQYF. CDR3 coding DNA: TGTGCCAGCAGCTTGGCCTCGGGAAATTCGGGTGAGCAGTACTTC.

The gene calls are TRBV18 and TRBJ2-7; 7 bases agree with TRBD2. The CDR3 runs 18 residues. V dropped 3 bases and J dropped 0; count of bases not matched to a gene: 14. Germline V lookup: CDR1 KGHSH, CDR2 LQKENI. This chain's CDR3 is CASSPPRVDSGISYEQYF. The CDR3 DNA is TGTGCCAGCTCACCCCCCCGGGTAGACAGCGGGATCTCCTACGAGCAGTACTTC.

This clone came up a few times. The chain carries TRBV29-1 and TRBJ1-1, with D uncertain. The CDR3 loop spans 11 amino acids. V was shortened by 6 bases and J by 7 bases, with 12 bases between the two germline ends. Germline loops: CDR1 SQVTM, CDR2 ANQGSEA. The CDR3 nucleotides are TGCAGCGTCCCAGCCGAGGGTGAAGCTTTCTTT. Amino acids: CSVPAEGEAFF.

In nucleotides, the CDR3 is TGTGCCAGCAGTTTACGACAGGGGTATGGCAATGAGCAGTTCTTC. This encodes CASSLRQGYGNEQFF. The rearrangement joins TRBV27 to TRBJ2-1; 8 bases line up with TRBD1. After removal of 2 bases from V and 6 bases from J, the junction contained 6 bases not matched to a gene. CDR3 length equals 15 residues. Germline CDR1 and CDR2: MNHEY and SMNVEV (reference sequence).

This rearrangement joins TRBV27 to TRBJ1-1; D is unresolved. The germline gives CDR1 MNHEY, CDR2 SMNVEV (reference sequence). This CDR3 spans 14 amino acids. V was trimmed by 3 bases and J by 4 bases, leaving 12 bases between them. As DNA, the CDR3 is TGTGCCAGCAGTTTCACGGGAGCGGGCACTGAAGCTTTCTTT. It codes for CASSFTGAGTEAFF.

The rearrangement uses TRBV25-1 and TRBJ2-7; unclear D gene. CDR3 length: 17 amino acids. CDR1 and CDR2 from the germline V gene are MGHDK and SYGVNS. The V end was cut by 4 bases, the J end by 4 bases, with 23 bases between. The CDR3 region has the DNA TGTGCCAGCAGTGCATCGCCAGGTGCGAGAAAAGGATACGAGCAGTACTTC. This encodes CASSASPGARKGYEQYF.

CDR3 loop: CATSRDSGPYNEQFF. CDR3 sequence (DNA): TGTGCCACCAGCAGAGATTCGGGACCCTACAATGAGCAGTTCTTC. This chain links TRBV15 with TRBJ2-1; D might be TRBD1 or TRBD2, each matching 5 bases. CDR3 size: 15 residues. Germline V gene lookup returns CDR1 LNHNV and CDR2 YYDKDF (reference sequence). Trimming shortened V by 0 bases and J by 2 bases, and 8 bases separated the two germline ends.

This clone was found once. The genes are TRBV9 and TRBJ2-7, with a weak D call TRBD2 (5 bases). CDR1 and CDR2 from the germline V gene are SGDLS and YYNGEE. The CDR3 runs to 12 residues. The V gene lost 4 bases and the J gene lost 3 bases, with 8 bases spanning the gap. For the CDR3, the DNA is TGTGCCAGCAGCCCGGGAAGCTACGAGCAGTACTTC. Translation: CASSPGSYEQYF. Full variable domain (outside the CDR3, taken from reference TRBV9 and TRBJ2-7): DSGVTQTPKHLITATGQRVTLRCSPRSGDLSVYWYQQSLDQGLQFLIQYYNGEERAKGNILERFSAQQFPDLHSELNLSSLELGDSALYFCASSPGSYEQYFGPGTRLTVT.

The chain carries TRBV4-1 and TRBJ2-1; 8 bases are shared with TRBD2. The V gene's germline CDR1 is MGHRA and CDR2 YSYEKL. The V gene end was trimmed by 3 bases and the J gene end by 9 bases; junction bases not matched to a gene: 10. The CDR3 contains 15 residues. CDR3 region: CASSHELAEVIEQFF. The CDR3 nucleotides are TGCGCCAGCAGCCACGAACTAGCGGAGGTTATTGAGCAGTTCTTC.

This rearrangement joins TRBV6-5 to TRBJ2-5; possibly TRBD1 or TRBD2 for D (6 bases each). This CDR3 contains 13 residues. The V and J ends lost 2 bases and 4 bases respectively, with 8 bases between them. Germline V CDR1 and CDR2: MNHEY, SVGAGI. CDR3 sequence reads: CASSYRGVETQYF. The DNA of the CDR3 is TGTGCCAGCAGTTACAGGGGGGTAGAGACCCAGTACTTC.

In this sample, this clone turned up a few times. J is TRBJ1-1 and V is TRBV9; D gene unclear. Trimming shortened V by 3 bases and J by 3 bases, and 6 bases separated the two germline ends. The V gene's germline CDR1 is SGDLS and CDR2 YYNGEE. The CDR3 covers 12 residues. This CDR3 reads CASSGIYTEAFF. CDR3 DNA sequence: TGTGCCAGCAGCGGGATTTACACTGAAGCTTTCTTT.

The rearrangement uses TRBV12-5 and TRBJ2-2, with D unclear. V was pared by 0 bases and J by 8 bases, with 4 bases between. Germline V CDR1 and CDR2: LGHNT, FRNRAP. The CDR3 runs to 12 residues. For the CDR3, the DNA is TGTGCTAGTGGTTTGGTACCGGGGGAGCTGTTTTTT. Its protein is CASGLVPGELFF.

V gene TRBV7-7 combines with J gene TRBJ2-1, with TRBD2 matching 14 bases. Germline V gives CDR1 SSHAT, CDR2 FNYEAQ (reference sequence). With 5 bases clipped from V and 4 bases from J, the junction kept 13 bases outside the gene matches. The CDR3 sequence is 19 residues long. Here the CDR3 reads CASSRLETSGRAEYNEQFF. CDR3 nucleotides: TGTGCCAGCAGCCGGCTGGAGACTAGCGGGAGGGCGGAGTACAATGAGCAGTTCTTC.

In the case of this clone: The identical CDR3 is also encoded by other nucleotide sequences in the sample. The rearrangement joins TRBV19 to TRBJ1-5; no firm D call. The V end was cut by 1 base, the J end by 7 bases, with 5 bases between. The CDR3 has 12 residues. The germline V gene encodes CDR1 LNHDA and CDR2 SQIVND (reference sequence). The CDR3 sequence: CASSIGGQPQHF. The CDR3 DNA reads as TGTGCCAGTAGTATAGGGGGACAGCCCCAGCATTTT.

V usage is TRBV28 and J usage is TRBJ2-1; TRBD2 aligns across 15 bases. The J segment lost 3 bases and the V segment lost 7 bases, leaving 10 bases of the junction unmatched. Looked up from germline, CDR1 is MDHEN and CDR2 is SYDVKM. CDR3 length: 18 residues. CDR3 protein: CASNYGLAGGPYYNEQFF. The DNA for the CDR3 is TGTGCCAGCAACTACGGACTAGCGGGAGGGCCCTACTACAATGAGCAGTTCTTC.